The clone carrying this T cell receptor beta chain was found many times. The sample originates from a study of T cells in Graves' hyperthyroidism and ophthalmopathy. TCR beta CDR3 regions were amplified from RNA. HTBI primers were used for first-round RT-PCR of the TCR CDR3. One entry per CDR3 protein, called by TCRdb with MiXCR from the multiplex PCR reads. The sample has 300,000 to 450,000 distinct CDR3 sequences, around 13% seen once; the top ten hold around a tenth. From germline, CDR1 is MDHEN and CDR2 SYDVKM. This CDR3 is built from 14 residues. V shed 6 bases and J shed 8 bases, with 14 bases lying between them.

Sequencing was carried out using blood. The TCR was taken from a young woman with Graves' hyperthyroidism. The rearrangement joins TRBV28 to TRBJ1-6; a weak D match, TRBD1 (5 bases). In DNA, the CDR3 is TGTGCCAGCAGCACCCGGGGCGTACATTCACCCCTCCACTTT. Its translation: CASSTRGVHSPLHF.